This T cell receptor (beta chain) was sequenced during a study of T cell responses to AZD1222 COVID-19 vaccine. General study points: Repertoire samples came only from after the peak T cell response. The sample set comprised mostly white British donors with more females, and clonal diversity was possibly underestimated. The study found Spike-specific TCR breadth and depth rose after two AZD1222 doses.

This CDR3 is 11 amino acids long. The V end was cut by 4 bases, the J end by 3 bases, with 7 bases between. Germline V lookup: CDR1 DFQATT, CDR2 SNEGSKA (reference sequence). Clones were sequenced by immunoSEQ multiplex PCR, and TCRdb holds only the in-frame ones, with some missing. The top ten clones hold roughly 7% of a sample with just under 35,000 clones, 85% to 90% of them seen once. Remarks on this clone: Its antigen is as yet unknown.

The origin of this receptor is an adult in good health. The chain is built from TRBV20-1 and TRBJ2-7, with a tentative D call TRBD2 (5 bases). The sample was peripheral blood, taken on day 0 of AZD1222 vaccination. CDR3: CSATRGYEQYF. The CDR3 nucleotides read TGCAGTGCTACCCGGGGCTACGAGCAGTACTTC.